The present TCR beta chain was sequenced within a study of Ad26.COV2.S vaccination and SARS-CoV-2 variants. This CDR3 region has 13 residues. With V trimmed by 6 bases and J by 5 bases, 4 bases remained unmatched. Germline-derived CDR1 and CDR2 are SQVTM and ANQGSEA. The protocol was immunoSEQ multiplex PCR, while the TCRdb copy is restricted to in-frame clones and leaves out a portion. This table has about 480,000 clones, around nine tenths appearing once. The treatment here: around 19 received Ad26.COV2.S at low or high dose, single or two shots; 5 received placebo; per-sample allocation not given. Collection of the samples took place on day 63 after the first injection of vaccine or placebo.

The chain is built from TRBV29-1 and TRBJ2-7, with TRBD2 identical over 13 bases. The clonotype comes from a person between 18 and 65 years old who received the Ad26.COV2.S COVID-19 vaccine or a placebo. The material sequenced was peripheral blood, taken in a trial of Ad26.COV2.S vaccine versus placebo. The CDR3 region has the DNA TGCAGCGTCAGGACTAGCGGGAGCCACGAGCAGTACTTC. Translation: CSVRTSGSHEQYF.